This TCR beta chain was sequenced for a study of blood T cell repertoires in COVID-19. Study-level information: The United States, Italy and Spain were the sources of the acute and convalescent COVID-19 samples. Sample material is recorded as cDNA or gDNA derived from T cells, B-cell-depleted T cells, or PBMCs.

This clone has just a few counts. Some clones are missing from TCRdb's copy, which holds only in-frame ones; the method was immunoSEQ multiplex PCR. The table shows around 130,000 clones, with more than 70% occurring only once. Trimming cost V 5 bases and J 4 bases; bases outside gene matches: 12. CDR1 is MNHEY, CDR2 SMNVEV, per germline (reference sequence). The CDR3 contains 17 residues. The V call is TRBV27, the J call TRBJ2-3; TRBD1 aligns across 10 bases. This clonotype was sampled from a man between 60 and 70 years old with acute or convalescent COVID-19. Sequenced sample: peripheral blood. CDR3 in amino acids: CASSLTLTGTGADTQYF. For the CDR3, the DNA is TGTGCCAGCAGTCTCACGCTTACCGGGACAGGGGCAGATACGCAGTATTTT.